The entry below gives a single T cell receptor beta chain sequence along with its context. Its specificity is unknown. The authors loaded about 0.2 ug DNA, about 30,000 T cell genomes, into sorted-subset replicate PCRs. Clones were read by immunoSEQ multiplex PCR, and TCRdb kept only the in-frame ones, dropping some. The sample shows fewer than 1 million clones, 96% of them seen only once. This sample stems from a study of shared clonotypes between healthy human individuals. Study findings and constraints: Clonotype sharing among donors was thought likely to change with sequencing depth. For sorted subsets, rarefaction showed incomplete sequencing despite large depth.

Only CD45RO-negative cells positively selected for CCR7 counted as naive CD8 cells, so terminally differentiated effector memory CD45RA+ cells were excluded. Caucasian adults residing in Nashville, Tennessee made up all the donors. This TCR was recovered from a man aged 25 to 40 in good health. Sequenced sample: naive CD8+ T cells sorted from blood.

The CDR3 protein is CASSLGVEGSTDTQYF. CDR3 DNA sequence: TGTGCCAGCAGCTTAGGTGTAGAGGGGAGCACAGATACGCAGTATTTT. The chain has TRBV7-6 and TRBJ2-3; D assignment may be TRBD1 or TRBD2 (5 bases each). Germline V gene data show CDR1 as SGHVS and CDR2 as FNYEAQ. This CDR3 has 16 amino acids. Trimming stripped 1 base from V and 0 bases from J, with 11 bases between.